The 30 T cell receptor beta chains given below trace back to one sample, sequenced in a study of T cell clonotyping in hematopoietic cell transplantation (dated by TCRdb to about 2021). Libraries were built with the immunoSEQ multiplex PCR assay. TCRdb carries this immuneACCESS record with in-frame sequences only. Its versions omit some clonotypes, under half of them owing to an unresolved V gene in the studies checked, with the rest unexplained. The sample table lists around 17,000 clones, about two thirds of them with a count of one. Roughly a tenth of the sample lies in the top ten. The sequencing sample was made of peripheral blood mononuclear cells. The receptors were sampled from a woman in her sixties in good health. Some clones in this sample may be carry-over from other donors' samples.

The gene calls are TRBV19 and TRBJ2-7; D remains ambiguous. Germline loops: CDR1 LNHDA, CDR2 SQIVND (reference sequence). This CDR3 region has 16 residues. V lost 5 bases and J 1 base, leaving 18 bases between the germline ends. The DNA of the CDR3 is TGTGCCAGTAGTCCTCCGGCGCTATCCGGTTCCTACGAGCAGTACTTC. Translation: CASSPPALSGSYEQYF.

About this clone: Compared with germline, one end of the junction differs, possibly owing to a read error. The CDR3 DNA follows: TGTGCCGGCAGAGAGTTGGGGGGGACCGGGGCGTACGAGCAGTACTTC. Its translation is CAGRELGGTGAYEQYF. The chain is built from TRBV2 and TRBJ2-7; 7 bases match TRBD2. This CDR3 contains 16 residues. Germline loops: CDR1 SNHLY, CDR2 FYNNEI.

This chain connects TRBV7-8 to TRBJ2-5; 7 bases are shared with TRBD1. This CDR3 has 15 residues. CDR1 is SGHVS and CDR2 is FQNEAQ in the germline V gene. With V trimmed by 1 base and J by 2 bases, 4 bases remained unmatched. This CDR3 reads CASSLEGTVQETQYF. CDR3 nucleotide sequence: TGTGCCAGCAGCTTAGAGGGGACAGTTCAAGAGACCCAGTACTTC. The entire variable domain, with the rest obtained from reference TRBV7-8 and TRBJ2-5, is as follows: GAGVSQSPRYKVAKRGQDVALRCDPISGHVSLFWYQQALGQGPEFLTYFQNEAQLDKSGLPSDRFFAERPEGSVSTLKIQRTQQEDSAVYLCASSLEGTVQETQYFGPGTRLLVL.

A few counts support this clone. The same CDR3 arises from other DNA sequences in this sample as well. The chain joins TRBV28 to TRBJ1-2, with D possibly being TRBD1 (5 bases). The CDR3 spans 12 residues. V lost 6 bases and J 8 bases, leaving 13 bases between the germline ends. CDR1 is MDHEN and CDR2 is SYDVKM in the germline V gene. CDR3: CASSLGGSGYTF. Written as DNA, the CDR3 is TGTGCCAGCAGCCTTGGGGGGAGCGGCTACACCTTC.

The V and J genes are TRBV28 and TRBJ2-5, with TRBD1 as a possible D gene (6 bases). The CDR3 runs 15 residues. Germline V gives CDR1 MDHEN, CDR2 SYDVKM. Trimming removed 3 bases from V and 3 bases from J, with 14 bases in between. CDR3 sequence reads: CASSFRAGQKETQYF. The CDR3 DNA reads TGTGCCAGCAGTTTCAGGGCCGGACAGAAAGAGACCCAGTACTTC.

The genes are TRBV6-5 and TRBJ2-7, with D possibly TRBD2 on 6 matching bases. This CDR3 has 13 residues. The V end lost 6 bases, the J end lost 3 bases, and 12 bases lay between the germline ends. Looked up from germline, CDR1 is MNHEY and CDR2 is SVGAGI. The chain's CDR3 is CASRGTSFYEQYF. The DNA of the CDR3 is TGTGCCAGCAGAGGAACTAGCTTCTACGAGCAGTACTTC.

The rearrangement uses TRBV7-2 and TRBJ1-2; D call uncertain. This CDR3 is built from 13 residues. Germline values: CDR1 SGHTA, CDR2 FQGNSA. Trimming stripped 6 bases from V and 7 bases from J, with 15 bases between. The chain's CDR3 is CASSPLAGLGYTF. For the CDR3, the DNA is TGTGCCAGCAGTCCTTTAGCCGGGCTTGGCTACACCTTC.

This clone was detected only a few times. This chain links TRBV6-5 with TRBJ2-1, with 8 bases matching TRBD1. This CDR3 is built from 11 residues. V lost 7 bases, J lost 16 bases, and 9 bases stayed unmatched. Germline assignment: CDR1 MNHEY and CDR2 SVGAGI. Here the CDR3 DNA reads TGTGCCAGCACCCAACCGGGACAGGTATTCTTC. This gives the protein CASTQPGQVFF.

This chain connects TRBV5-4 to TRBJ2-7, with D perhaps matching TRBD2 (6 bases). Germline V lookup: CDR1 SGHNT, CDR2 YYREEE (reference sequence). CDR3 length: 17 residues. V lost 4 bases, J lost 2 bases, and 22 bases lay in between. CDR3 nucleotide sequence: TGTGCCAGCAGCCGGTGGGACGGGAGTGGGCGGGCCTACGAGCAGTACTTC. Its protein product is CASSRWDGSGRAYEQYF.

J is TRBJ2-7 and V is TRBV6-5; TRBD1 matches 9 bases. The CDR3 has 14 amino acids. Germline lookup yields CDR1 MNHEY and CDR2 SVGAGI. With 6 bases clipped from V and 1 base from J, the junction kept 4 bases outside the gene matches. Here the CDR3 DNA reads TGTGCCAGCAGCATCGGGACAGGGTCCTACGAGCAGTACTTC. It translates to CASSIGTGSYEQYF.

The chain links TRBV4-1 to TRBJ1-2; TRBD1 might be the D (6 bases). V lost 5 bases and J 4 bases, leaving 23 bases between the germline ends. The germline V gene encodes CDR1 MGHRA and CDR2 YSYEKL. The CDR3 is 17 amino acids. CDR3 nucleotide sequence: TGCGCCAGCAGCGTCACTGTCTCTGGCCCAGGGGTCTATGGCTACACCTTC. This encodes CASSVTVSGPGVYGYTF.

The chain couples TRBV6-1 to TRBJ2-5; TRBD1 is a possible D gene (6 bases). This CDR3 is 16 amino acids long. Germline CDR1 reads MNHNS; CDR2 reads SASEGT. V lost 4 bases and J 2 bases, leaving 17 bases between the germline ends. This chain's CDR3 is CASSGWTVLEQETQYF. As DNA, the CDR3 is TGTGCCAGCAGTGGGTGGACAGTGCTCGAACAAGAGACCCAGTACTTC.

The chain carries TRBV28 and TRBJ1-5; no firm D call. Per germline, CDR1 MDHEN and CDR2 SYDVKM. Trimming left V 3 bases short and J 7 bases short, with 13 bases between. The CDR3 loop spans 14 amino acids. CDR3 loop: CASSLTGLWQPQHF. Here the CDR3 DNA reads TGTGCCAGCAGTTTGACGGGGTTATGGCAGCCCCAGCATTTT.

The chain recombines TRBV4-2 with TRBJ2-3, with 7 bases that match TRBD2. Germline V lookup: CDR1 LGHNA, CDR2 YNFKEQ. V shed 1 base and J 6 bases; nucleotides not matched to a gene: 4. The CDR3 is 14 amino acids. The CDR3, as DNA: TGTGCCAGCAGCCAAGGGAATAGCGGGGATACGCAGTATTTT. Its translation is CASSQGNSGDTQYF.

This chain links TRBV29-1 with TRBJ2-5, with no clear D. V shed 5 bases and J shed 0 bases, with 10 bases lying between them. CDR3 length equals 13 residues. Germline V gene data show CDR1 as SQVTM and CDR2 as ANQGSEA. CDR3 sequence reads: CSVLVRYQETQYF. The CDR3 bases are TGCAGCGTTCTAGTCAGGTACCAAGAGACCCAGTACTTC.

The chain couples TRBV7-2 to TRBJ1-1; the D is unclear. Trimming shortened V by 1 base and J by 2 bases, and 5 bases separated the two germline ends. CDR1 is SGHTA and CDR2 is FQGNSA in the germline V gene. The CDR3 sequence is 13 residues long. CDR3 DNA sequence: TGTGCCAGCAGCTTAGAAGTAAACACTGAAGCTTTCTTT. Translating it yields CASSLEVNTEAFF. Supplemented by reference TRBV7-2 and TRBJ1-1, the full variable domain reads GAGVSQSPSNKVTEKGKDVELRCDPISGHTALYWYRQSLGQGLEFLIYFQGNSAPDKSGLPSDRFSAERTGGSVSTLTIQRTQQEDSAVYLCASSLEVNTEAFFGQGTRLTVV.

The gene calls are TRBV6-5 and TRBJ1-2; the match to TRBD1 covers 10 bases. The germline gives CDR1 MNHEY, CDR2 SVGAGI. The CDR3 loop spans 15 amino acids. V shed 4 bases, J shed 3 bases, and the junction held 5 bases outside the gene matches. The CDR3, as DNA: TGTGCCAGCAGTTCAACCGGGACAGGGGACTATGGCTACACCTTC. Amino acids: CASSSTGTGDYGYTF.

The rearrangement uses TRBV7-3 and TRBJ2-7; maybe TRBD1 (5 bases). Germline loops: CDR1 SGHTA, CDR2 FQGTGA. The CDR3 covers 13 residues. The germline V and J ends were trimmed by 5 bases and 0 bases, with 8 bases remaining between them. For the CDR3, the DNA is TGTGCCAGCAGCCCCGACAGCTCCTACGAGCAGTACTTC. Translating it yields CASSPDSSYEQYF.

CDR3 sequence (DNA): TGTGCCAGCAGCCAAGAACGTGTCCCAACCGGTCCAGGCTCCTACGAGCAGTACTTC. This codes for CASSQERVPTGPGSYEQYF. The chain recombines TRBV4-2 with TRBJ2-7; D is undetermined. The germline CDR1 and CDR2 sequences are LGHNA and YNFKEQ. The CDR3 runs 19 residues. Trimming removed 0 bases from V and 0 bases from J, with 21 bases in between.

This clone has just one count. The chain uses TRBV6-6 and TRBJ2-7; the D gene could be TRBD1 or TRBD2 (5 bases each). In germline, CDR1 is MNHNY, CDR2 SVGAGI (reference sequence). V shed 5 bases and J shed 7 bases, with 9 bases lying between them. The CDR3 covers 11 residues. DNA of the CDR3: TGTGCCAGCAGTCTCAGGGAGGAGCAGTACTTC. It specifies CASSLREEQYF.

The CDR3, as DNA: TGTGCCAGCAGGCAGGGGGCGCGGGAGCAGTACTTC. It codes for CASRQGAREQYF. This chain uses TRBV6-5 with TRBJ2-7; 8 positions agree with TRBD1. Germline CDR1 is MNHEY and CDR2 is SVGAGI. V gave up 6 bases and J gave up 7 bases; unmatched junction bases: 5. This CDR3 region has 12 residues.

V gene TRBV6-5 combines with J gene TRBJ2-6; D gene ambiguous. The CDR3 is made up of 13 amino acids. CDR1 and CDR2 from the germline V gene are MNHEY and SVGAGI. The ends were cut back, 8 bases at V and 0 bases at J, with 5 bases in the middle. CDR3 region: CASALSGANVLTF. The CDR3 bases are TGTGCCAGCGCCCTCTCTGGGGCCAACGTCCTGACTTTC.

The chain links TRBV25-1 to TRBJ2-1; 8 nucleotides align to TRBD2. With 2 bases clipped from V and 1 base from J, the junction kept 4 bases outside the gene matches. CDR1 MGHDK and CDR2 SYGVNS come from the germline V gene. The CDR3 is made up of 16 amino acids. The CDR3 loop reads CASSERLASSYNEQFF. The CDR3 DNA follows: TGTGCCAGCAGTGAAAGACTAGCGAGTTCCTACAATGAGCAGTTCTTC. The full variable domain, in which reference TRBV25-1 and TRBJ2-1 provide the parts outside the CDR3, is EADIYQTPRYLVIGTGKKITLECSQTMGHDKMYWYQQDPGMELHLIHYSYGVNSTEKGDLSSESTVSRIRTEHFPLTLESARPSHTSQYLCASSERLASSYNEQFFGPGTRLTVL.

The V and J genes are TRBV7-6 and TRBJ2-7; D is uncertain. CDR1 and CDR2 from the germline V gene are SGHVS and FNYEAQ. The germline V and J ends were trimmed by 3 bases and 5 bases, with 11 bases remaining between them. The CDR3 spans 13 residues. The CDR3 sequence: CASSFGSGNEQYF. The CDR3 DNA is TGTGCCAGCAGCTTTGGTTCTGGGAACGAGCAGTACTTC.

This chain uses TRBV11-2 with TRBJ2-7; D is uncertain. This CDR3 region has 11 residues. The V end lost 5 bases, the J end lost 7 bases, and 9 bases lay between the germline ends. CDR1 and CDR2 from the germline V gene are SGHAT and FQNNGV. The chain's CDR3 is CASSPMVEQYF. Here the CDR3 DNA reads TGTGCCAGCAGCCCCATGGTAGAGCAGTACTTC.

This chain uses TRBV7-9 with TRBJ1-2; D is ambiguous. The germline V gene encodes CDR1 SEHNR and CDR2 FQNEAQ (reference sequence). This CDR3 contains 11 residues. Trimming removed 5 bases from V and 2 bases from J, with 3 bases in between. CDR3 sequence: CASSLNYGYTF. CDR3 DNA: TGTGCCAGCAGCCTGAACTATGGCTACACCTTC.

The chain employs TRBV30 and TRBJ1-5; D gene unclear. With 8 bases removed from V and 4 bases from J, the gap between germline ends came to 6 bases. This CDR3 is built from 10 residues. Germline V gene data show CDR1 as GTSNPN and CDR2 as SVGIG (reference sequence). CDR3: CALLNQPQHF. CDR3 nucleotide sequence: TGTGCCCTGCTTAATCAGCCCCAGCATTTT.

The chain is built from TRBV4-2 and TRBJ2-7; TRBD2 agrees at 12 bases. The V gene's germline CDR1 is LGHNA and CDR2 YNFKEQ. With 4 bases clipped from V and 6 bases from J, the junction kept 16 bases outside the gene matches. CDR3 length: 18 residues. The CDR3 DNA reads TGTGCCAGCAGCCGGGCTACCGGACTAGCGGGATGGACCGGCGAGCAGTACTTC. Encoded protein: CASSRATGLAGWTGEQYF.

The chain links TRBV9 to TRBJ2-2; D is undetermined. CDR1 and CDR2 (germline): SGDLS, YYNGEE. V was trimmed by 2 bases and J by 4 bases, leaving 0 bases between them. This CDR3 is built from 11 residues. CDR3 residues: CASSVTGELFF. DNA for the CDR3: TGTGCCAGCAGCGTCACCGGGGAGCTGTTTTTT.

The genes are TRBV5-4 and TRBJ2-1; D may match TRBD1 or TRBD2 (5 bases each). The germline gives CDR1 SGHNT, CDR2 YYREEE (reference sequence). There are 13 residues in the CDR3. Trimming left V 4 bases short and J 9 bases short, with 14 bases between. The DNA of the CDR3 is TGTGCCAGCAGCCGGGACCCTCTCGTTGAGCAGTTCTTC. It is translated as CASSRDPLVEQFF.